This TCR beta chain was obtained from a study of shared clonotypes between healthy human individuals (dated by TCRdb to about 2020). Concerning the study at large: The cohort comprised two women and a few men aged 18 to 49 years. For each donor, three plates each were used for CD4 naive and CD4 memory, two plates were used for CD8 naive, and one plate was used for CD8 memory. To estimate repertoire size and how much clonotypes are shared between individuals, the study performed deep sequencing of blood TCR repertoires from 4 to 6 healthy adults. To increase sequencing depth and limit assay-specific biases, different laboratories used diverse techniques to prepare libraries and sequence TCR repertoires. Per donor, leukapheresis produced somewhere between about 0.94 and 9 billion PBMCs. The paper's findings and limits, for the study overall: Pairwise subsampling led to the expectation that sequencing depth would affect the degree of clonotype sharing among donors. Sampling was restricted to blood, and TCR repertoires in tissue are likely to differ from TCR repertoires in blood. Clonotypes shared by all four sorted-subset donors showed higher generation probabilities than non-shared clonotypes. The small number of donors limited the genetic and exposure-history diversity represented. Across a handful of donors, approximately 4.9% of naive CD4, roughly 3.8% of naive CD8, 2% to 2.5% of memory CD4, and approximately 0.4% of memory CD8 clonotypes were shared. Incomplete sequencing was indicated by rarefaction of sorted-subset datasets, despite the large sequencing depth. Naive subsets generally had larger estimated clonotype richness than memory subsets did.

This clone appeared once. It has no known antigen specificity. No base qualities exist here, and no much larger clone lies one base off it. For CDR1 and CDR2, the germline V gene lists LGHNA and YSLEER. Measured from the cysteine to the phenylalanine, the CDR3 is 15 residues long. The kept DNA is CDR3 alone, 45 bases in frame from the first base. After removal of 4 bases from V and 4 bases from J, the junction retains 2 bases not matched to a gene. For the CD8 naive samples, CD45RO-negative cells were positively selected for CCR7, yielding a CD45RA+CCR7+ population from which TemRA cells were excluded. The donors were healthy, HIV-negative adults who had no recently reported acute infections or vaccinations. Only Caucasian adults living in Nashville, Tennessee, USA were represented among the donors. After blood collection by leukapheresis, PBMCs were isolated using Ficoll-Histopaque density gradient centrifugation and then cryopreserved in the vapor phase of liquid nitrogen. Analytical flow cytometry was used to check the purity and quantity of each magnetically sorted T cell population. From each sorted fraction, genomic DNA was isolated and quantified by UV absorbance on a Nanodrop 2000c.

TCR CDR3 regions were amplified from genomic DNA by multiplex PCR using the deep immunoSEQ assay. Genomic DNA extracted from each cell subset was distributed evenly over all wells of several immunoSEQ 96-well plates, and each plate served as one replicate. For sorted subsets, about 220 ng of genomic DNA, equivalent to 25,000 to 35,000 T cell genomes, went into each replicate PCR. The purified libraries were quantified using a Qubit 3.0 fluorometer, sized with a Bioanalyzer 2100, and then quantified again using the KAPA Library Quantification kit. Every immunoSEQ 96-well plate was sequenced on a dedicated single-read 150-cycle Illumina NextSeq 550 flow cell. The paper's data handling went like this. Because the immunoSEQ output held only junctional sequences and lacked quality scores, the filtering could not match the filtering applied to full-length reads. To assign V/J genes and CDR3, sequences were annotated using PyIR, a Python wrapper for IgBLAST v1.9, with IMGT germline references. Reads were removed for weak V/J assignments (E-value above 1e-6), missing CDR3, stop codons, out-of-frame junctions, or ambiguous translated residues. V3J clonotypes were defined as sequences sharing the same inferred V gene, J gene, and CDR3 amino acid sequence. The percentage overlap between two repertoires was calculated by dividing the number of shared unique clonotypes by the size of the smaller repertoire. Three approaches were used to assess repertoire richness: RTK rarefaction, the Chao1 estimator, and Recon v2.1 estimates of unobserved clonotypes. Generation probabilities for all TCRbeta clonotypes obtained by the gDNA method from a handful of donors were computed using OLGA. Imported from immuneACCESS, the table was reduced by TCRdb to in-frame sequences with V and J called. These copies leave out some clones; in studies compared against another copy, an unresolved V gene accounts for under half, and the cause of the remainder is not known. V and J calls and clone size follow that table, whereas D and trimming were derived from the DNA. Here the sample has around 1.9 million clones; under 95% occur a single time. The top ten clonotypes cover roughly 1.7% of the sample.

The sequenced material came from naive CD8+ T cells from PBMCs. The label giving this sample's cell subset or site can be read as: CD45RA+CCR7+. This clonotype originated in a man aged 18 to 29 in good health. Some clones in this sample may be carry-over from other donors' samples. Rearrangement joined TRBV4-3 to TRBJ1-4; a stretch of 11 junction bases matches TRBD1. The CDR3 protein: CASSPGQGVNEKLFF. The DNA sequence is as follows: TGCGCCAGCAGCCCGGGACAGGGGGTTAATGAAAAACTGTTTTTT.